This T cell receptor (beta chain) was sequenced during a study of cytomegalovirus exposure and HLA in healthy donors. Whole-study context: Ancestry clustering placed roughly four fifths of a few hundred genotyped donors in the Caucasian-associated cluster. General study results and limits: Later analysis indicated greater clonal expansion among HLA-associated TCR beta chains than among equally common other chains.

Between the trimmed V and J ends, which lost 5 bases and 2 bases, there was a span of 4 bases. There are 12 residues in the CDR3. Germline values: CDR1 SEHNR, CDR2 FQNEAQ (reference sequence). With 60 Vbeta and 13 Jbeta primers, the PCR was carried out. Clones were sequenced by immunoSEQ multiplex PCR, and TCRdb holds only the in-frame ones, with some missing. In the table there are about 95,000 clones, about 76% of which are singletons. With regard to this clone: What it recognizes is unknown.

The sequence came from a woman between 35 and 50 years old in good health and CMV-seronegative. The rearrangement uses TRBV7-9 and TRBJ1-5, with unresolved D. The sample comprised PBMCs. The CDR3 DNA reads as TGTGCCAGCAGCCAGGGCAATCAGCCCCAGCATTTT. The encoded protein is CASSQGNQPQHF. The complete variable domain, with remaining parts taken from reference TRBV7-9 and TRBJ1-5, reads DTGVSQNPRHKITKRGQNVTFRCDPISEHNRLYWYRQTLGQGPEFLTYFQNEAQLEKSRLLSDRFSAERPKGSFSTLEIQRTEQGDSAMYLCASSQGNQPQHFGDGTRLSIL.